This entry is about one T cell receptor (beta chain). Its matching antigen is unknown. This entry comes from a study of Ad26.COV2.S vaccination and SARS-CoV-2 variants. Study overall: Ad26.COV2.S shots went into the muscle once or twice, 56 days apart.

Trimming took off 5 bases at V and 9 bases at J, with 8 bases between the two ends. CDR3 length equals 11 residues. Germline V gene sequence: CDR1 LGHNA, CDR2 YNFKEQ. Study findings and constraints: Placebo recipients and vaccine recipients were similar in non-spike TCR breadth.

The repertoire was sequenced with immunoSEQ multiplex PCR; TCRdb's copy has only in-frame clones and lacks some. The sample lists 450,000 to 550,000 clones, about 89% occurring once. Treatment denoted: roughly 19 received Ad26.COV2.S at low or high dose, single or two shots; about 5 received placebo; per-sample allocation not given. Sampling happened 63 days after the first vaccine or placebo injection. An adult aged 18-55 years in Boston served as the donor. This sequence originates from a person aged 18 to 59 who received the Ad26.COV2.S COVID-19 vaccine or a placebo. The rearrangement links TRBV4-2 to TRBJ2-1, with D perhaps matching TRBD1 or TRBD2 (5 bases each). Material: peripheral blood, obtained in a trial of Ad26.COV2.S vaccine versus placebo. The CDR3 reads CASSEGFEQFF. CDR3 nucleotide sequence: TGTGCCAGCAGCGAGGGGTTTGAGCAGTTCTTC.